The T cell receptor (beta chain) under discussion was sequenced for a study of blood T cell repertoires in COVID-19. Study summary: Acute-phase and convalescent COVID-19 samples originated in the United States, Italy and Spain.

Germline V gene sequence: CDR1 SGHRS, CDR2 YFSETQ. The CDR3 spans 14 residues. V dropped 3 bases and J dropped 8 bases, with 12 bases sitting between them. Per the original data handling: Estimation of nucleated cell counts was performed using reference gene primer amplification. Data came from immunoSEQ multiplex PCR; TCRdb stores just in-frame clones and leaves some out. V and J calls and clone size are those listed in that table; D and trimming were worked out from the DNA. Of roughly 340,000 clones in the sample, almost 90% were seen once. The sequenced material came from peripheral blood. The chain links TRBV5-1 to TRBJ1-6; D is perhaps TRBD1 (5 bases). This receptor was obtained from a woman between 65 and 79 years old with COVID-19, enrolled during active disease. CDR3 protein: CASSYQGRDSPLHF. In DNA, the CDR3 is TGCGCCAGCAGCTACCAGGGAAGGGATTCACCCCTCCACTTT.